These 8 T cell receptor beta chains came from one sample sequenced in a study of cytotoxic CD8 clonotypes in ibrutinib-treated CLL (dated by TCRdb to about 2021). The method behind the library was the immunoSEQ multiplex PCR assay. Sourced from immuneACCESS, this table was stored by TCRdb with only in-frame sequences that have V and J called. A share of the clones is absent; for the studies checked, an unresolved V gene accounts for under half, and the remainder has no known explanation. The sample contains tens of thousands of clones, over 45% of them found a single time. The ten most abundant clones make up approximately 20% of the sample. The specimen comprised PBMCs, sampled before ibrutinib treatment. The source of these receptors is a human donor with chronic lymphocytic leukemia.

The table lists this clone with many counts. The CDR3 bases are TGTGCCAGCAGCCGCGGGGGACAGGGTTCCTACGAGCAGTACTTC. It translates to CASSRGGQGSYEQYF. The gene calls are TRBV5-4 and TRBJ2-7; 9 nucleotides align to TRBD1. From germline, CDR1 is SGHNT and CDR2 YYREEE (reference sequence). J was trimmed by 1 base and V by 4 bases; bases with no gene match: 6. The CDR3 is 15 residues long.

This chain connects TRBV6-1 to TRBJ2-1; D uncertain. Germline V gene lookup returns CDR1 MNHNS and CDR2 SASEGT. Trimming removed 3 bases at V and 10 bases at J, with 7 bases between. This CDR3 spans 11 amino acids. Written as DNA, the CDR3 is TGTGCCAGCAGTGATGGCGCCGAGCAGTTCTTC. It translates to CASSDGAEQFF.

This chain uses TRBV11-2 with TRBJ2-3; 8 bases are a match to TRBD1. The junction had 12 bases not matched to a gene; V was cut back by 3 bases and J by 7 bases. Germline CDR1 reads SGHAT; CDR2 reads FQNNGV. The CDR3 extends over 16 amino acids. CDR3: CASSFQSTQGANTQYF. In DNA form, the CDR3 reads TGTGCCAGCAGCTTTCAGAGCACCCAGGGGGCTAATACGCAGTATTTT.

The V and J genes are TRBV6-5 and TRBJ2-2; 9 bases are shared with TRBD1. The CDR3 loop spans 15 amino acids. The ends lost 5 bases at V and 4 bases at J; junction bases unmatched: 5. CDR1 is MNHEY, CDR2 SVGAGI, per germline. The CDR3 reads CASSTGGAVTGELFF. CDR3 sequence (DNA): TGTGCCAGCAGTACAGGGGGCGCGGTCACCGGGGAGCTGTTTTTT.

A single count supports this clone. CDR3 nucleotides: TGCGCCAGCAGCTTGCTCTCCCAGCGGGAGGCCTACGAGCAGTACTTC. It encodes CASSLLSQREAYEQYF. The rearrangement joins TRBV5-1 to TRBJ2-7; 9 bases are a match to TRBD2. The CDR3 has 16 amino acids. Germline V gene sequence: CDR1 SGHRS, CDR2 YFSETQ. The junction had 7 bases not matched to a gene; V was cut back by 1 base and J by 2 bases.

The chain combines TRBV4-1 with TRBJ2-3; D might be TRBD1 (5 bases). Trimming shortened V by 4 bases and J by 4 bases, and 12 bases separated the two germline ends. This CDR3 contains 14 residues. CDR1 is MGHRA and CDR2 is YSYEKL in the germline V gene. The CDR3 DNA follows: TGCGCCAGCAGCCCGTGGGGCTTTGCAGATACGCAGTATTTT. It codes for CASSPWGFADTQYF.

This clone occurred a few times. V gene TRBV10-3 combines with J gene TRBJ1-2; possibly TRBD1 for D (6 bases). Deletions cut 10 bases from V and 2 bases from J, with 17 bases between. Germline V gene sequence: CDR1 ENHRY, CDR2 SYGVKD. This CDR3 region has 14 residues. CDR3 residues: CATNPGQGNYGYTF. The CDR3 DNA reads TGTGCCACGAACCCAGGGCAGGGGAACTATGGCTACACCTTC.

This clone was seen a handful of times. The rearrangement links TRBV5-6 to TRBJ1-2, with 8 bases matching TRBD1. V lost 4 bases and J lost 4; bases outside the gene matches: 3. Germline V gene lookup returns CDR1 SGHDT and CDR2 YYEEEE. The CDR3 runs 13 residues. CDR3 coding DNA: TGTGCCAGCAGCCGGACAGGGACCTATGGCTACACCTTC. As protein: CASSRTGTYGYTF.